Shown below are 29 T cell receptor beta chains from a single sample sequenced in a study of siplizumab effects on memory and regulatory T cells (dated by TCRdb to the late 2010s). Libraries came from the immunoSEQ multiplex PCR assay. The table comes from immuneACCESS by way of TCRdb, which keeps in-frame sequences with V and J called. Part of the clones is missing from these tables; in studies checked, under half for an unresolved V gene and the rest for unknown reasons. This sample holds 50,000 or so clones; 93% were observed only once. The ten largest clones take up roughly two fifths of the sample. The specimen sequenced was CD8+ T cells sorted from blood. These TCRs come from a human donor in good health.

This clone was picked up one time. The chain carries TRBV4-1 and TRBJ1-1, with D hard to call. CDR1 MGHRA and CDR2 YSYEKL come from the germline V gene. The ends were cut back, 0 bases at V and 4 bases at J, with 12 bases in the middle. This CDR3 contains 15 residues. CDR3 nucleotide sequence: TGCGCCAGCAGCCAAGAACCGGGATCGGTCACTGAAGCTTTCTTT. This sequence encodes CASSQEPGSVTEAFF.

V and J are TRBV21-1 and TRBJ2-3; the table's D call, TRBD2, was not checked against the DNA. TRBV21-1 is a known pseudogene. The CDR3 extends over 16 amino acids. CDR3 in DNA: TGTGCCAGCAGCAAAGATCCTAGCGGAAACACAGATACGCAGTATTTT. As protein: CASSKDPSGNTDTQYF.

V gene TRBV7-2 combines with J gene TRBJ2-7; 7 nucleotides line up with TRBD1. J gave up 5 bases and V 1 base, and 8 bases lay outside the gene matches. The CDR3 consists of 15 residues. Germline CDR1 is SGHTA and CDR2 is FQGNSA. This CDR3 is CASSLVGRGGDEQYF. In DNA, the CDR3 is TGTGCCAGCAGCTTAGTCGGCAGAGGGGGCGACGAGCAGTACTTC.

The chain is built from TRBV7-2 and TRBJ1-5; 10 nucleotides align to TRBD1. The CDR3 has 15 amino acids. J lost 2 bases, V lost 5 bases, and 3 bases had no gene match. The germline V gene encodes CDR1 SGHTA and CDR2 FQGNSA. CDR3 nucleotide sequence: TGTGCCAGCAGCGCAGGGACAGGGGGCAATCAGCCCCAGCATTTT. Translation: CASSAGTGGNQPQHF.

The rearrangement joins TRBV7-9 to TRBJ2-7, with D tentatively TRBD1 or TRBD2 (5 bases each). V gave up 5 bases and J gave up 3 bases, with 11 bases separating them. The CDR3 extends over 13 amino acids. CDR1 and CDR2 (germline): SEHNR, FQNEAQ (reference sequence). CDR3 loop: CASSPGTDYEQYF. DNA for the CDR3: TGTGCCAGCAGCCCGGGGACGGACTACGAGCAGTACTTC.

V usage is TRBV2 and J usage is TRBJ2-2; D may match TRBD1 or TRBD2 (7 bases each). Germline V gene sequence: CDR1 SNHLY, CDR2 FYNNEI. V was shortened by 8 bases and J by 7 bases, with 14 bases between the two germline ends. The CDR3 sequence is 13 residues long. The CDR3 loop reads CASSQGGDGELFF. The CDR3 bases are TGTGCCAGCTCTCAGGGGGGGGACGGGGAGCTGTTTTTT.

The CDR3 loop reads CASSLVATSTDTQYF. The CDR3 bases are TGTGCCAGCAGCTTAGTGGCAACCAGCACAGATACGCAGTATTTT. The rearrangement joins TRBV11-3 to TRBJ2-3; D is uncertain. Germline CDR1 SGHNT, CDR2 YENEEA. V was shortened by 1 base and J by 0 bases, with 8 bases between the two germline ends. The CDR3 sequence is 15 residues long. Full variable domain (remainder filled in from reference TRBV11-3 and TRBJ2-3): EAGVVQSPRYKIIEKKQPVAFWCNPISGHNTLYWYLQNLGQGPELLIRYENEEAVDDSQLPKDRFSAERLKGVDSTLKIQPAELGDSAVYLCASSLVATSTDTQYFGPGTRLTVL.

The J gene is TRBJ2-5, the V gene TRBV5-1; TRBD2 matches 8 bases. The DNA matches TRBJ2-7 better at its end, which makes the J call doubtful. The CDR3 sequence is 16 residues long. From germline, CDR1 is SGHRS and CDR2 YFSETQ. This chain's CDR3 is CASSLEGAGDFYEQYF. The CDR3 nucleotides read TGCGCCAGCAGCTTGGAAGGAGCGGGAGACTTCTACGAGCAGTACTTC.

The chain uses TRBV6-6 and TRBJ2-5; D may be TRBD1 (5 bases). This CDR3 spans 14 amino acids. Trimming shortened V by 6 bases and J by 5 bases, and 16 bases separated the two germline ends. The germline gives CDR1 MNHNY, CDR2 SVGAGI (reference sequence). CDR3 nucleotides: TGTGCCAGCAGCCTACAGGATAAGGTTGAGACCCAGTACTTC. This encodes CASSLQDKVETQYF.

This sequence joins TRBV9 and TRBJ2-7; D might be TRBD1 (6 bases). Germline V lookup: CDR1 SGDLS, CDR2 YYNGEE. The CDR3 is 14 amino acids. Trimming shortened V by 4 bases and J by 2 bases, and 13 bases separated the two germline ends. The CDR3 sequence is CASSSRTVPYEQYF. DNA for the CDR3: TGTGCCAGCAGCTCCCGGACAGTCCCCTACGAGCAGTACTTC.

V and J are TRBV7-2 and TRBJ2-2, with 7 bases matching TRBD2. The CDR3 sequence is 16 residues long. Trimming at V came to 3 bases and at J to 2 bases, leaving 6 bases not matched to a gene. CDR1 and CDR2 (germline): SGHTA, FQGNSA. The CDR3 coding sequence is TGTGCCAGCAGCTTTGTTGCGGGAGCAAACACCGGGGAGCTGTTTTTT. As protein: CASSFVAGANTGELFF.

The rearrangement links TRBV4-1 to TRBJ1-5; D is uncertain. The V end lost 1 base, the J end lost 1 base, and 8 bases lay between the germline ends. This CDR3 contains 15 residues. Per the germline V gene, CDR1 is MGHRA and CDR2 is YSYEKL. The CDR3 is CASSQVITSNQPQHF. The DNA for the CDR3 is TGCGCCAGCAGCCAAGTCATTACGAGCAATCAGCCCCAGCATTTT.

This chain joins TRBV4-1 and TRBJ1-1; D remains ambiguous. Trimming took 0 bases from V and 3 from J, leaving 8 bases between them. The germline gives CDR1 MGHRA, CDR2 YSYEKL. The CDR3 covers 14 residues. CDR3 DNA: TGCGCCAGCAGCCAAGAGCCCGGGGACACTGAAGCTTTCTTT. It translates to CASSQEPGDTEAFF.

This clone was seen only once. This sequence joins TRBV27 and TRBJ1-2; TRBD1 might be the D (5 bases). The germline V gene encodes CDR1 MNHEY and CDR2 SMNVEV (reference sequence). The CDR3 has 13 residues. V shed 2 bases and J shed 5 bases, with 9 bases lying between them. CDR3 sequence: CASSLGQGYGYTF. The CDR3 DNA follows: TGTGCCAGCAGTTTAGGGCAGGGATATGGCTACACCTTC.

V gene TRBV9 combines with J gene TRBJ1-2; 7 bases fit TRBD1. V was pared by 3 bases and J by 8 bases, with 7 bases of the junction left unmatched. The germline CDR1 and CDR2 sequences are SGDLS and YYNGEE. The CDR3 is 13 amino acids. The CDR3 region has the DNA TGTGCCAGCAGCGGGACAGGTGGGGCAGGCTACACCTTC. This encodes CASSGTGGAGYTF.

The DNA for the CDR3 is TGTGCCAGCAGCGTAGGAGGCGGGCACTCCTACGAGCAGTACTTC. The encoded protein is CASSVGGGHSYEQYF. V usage is TRBV9 and J usage is TRBJ2-7, with D possibly matching TRBD2 (5 bases). Germline values: CDR1 SGDLS, CDR2 YYNGEE. V was pared by 0 bases and J by 0 bases, with 10 bases between. The CDR3 is 15 residues long.

The gene calls are TRBV19 and TRBJ1-5, with D perhaps TRBD1 (5 bases). Germline CDR1 and CDR2: LNHDA and SQIVND (reference sequence). The CDR3 extends over 13 amino acids. The V end lost 3 bases, the J end lost 7 bases, and 10 bases lay between the germline ends. CDR3 sequence: CASSIGQGQPQHF. CDR3 nucleotides: TGTGCCAGTAGTATCGGACAAGGGCAGCCCCAGCATTTT.

The chain is built from TRBV19 and TRBJ2-1; 7 bases match TRBD2. CDR1 is LNHDA and CDR2 is SQIVND in the germline V gene (reference sequence). The CDR3 consists of 16 residues. After removal of 4 bases from V and 3 bases from J, the junction contained 9 bases not matched to a gene. The CDR3 DNA is TGTGCCAGTAGTACCTTAGCGAGGGAGGGCTACAATGAGCAGTTCTTC. It translates to CASSTLAREGYNEQFF.

The chain couples TRBV7-3 to TRBJ1-1, with D maybe TRBD1 (5 bases). This CDR3 contains 15 residues. Trimming stripped 4 bases from V and 4 bases from J, with 16 bases between. Germline V CDR1 and CDR2: SGHTA, FQGTGA. CDR3 in amino acids: CASSYRDESGTEAFF. CDR3 coding DNA: TGTGCCAGCAGCTACCGGGACGAAAGTGGCACTGAAGCTTTCTTT. Using reference TRBV7-3 and TRBJ1-1 for the parts outside the CDR3, the full variable domain is GAGVSQTPSNKVTEKGKYVELRCDPISGHTALYWYRQSLGQGPEFLIYFQGTGAADDSGLPNDRFFAVRPEGSVSTLKIQRTERGDSAVYLCASSYRDESGTEAFFGQGTRLTVV.

The chain has TRBV5-1 and TRBJ1-5; TRBD1 matches at 9 bases. This CDR3 has 15 amino acids. Unmatched junction bases numbered 4, after V lost 4 bases and J lost 2 bases. Germline V CDR1 and CDR2: SGHRS, YFSETQ. Here the CDR3 reads CASSPGQGGNQPQHF. CDR3 DNA: TGCGCCAGCAGCCCGGGACAGGGAGGCAATCAGCCCCAGCATTTT.

This chain connects TRBV6-6 to TRBJ1-5, with D perhaps TRBD1 (5 bases). CDR1 and CDR2 from the germline V gene are MNHNY and SVGAGI (reference sequence). The CDR3 sequence is 13 residues long. V lost 6 bases to trimming and J lost 7 bases, with 13 bases between them. The CDR3 protein is CASSLGRGQPQHF. DNA for the CDR3: TGTGCCAGCAGCTTGGGGCGAGGACAGCCCCAGCATTTT.

CDR3 region: CASSSGLAGANEQFF. In DNA, the CDR3 is TGTGCCAGCAGTTCGGGACTAGCGGGAGCGAATGAGCAGTTCTTC. The chain has TRBV2 and TRBJ2-1; 14 bases line up with TRBD2. This CDR3 region has 15 residues. V was pared by 5 bases and J by 7 bases, with 4 bases of the junction left unmatched. Germline loops: CDR1 SNHLY, CDR2 FYNNEI. The full variable domain, in which reference TRBV2 and TRBJ2-1 provide the parts outside the CDR3, is EPEVTQTPSHQVTQMGQEVILRCVPISNHLYFYWYRQILGQKVEFLVSFYNNEISEKSEIFDDQFSVERPDGSNFTLKIRSTKLEDSAMYFCASSSGLAGANEQFFGPGTRLTVL.

The V gene is TRBV5-4, the J gene TRBJ2-1; 13 bases are a match to TRBD2. The V segment lost 4 bases and the J segment 1 base; nucleotides outside the gene matches: 5. This CDR3 has 17 amino acids. Germline CDR1 SGHNT, CDR2 YYREEE (reference sequence). Here the CDR3 reads CASSNRLAGGSYNEQFF. The CDR3 region has the DNA TGTGCCAGCAGCAACCGACTAGCGGGAGGTTCCTACAATGAGCAGTTCTTC.

The chain couples TRBV28 to TRBJ1-2; D perhaps matches TRBD1 (6 bases). CDR1 and CDR2 from the germline V gene are MDHEN and SYDVKM. Trimming took off 5 bases at V and 4 bases at J, with 14 bases between the two ends. The CDR3 length is 14 residues. The CDR3 region has the DNA TGTGCCAGCAGTGGTGGACAGAGGAGCTATGGCTACACCTTC. It encodes CASSGGQRSYGYTF.

The V call is TRBV10-3, the J call TRBJ1-1; 8 nucleotides align to TRBD1. V dropped 1 base and J dropped 1; count of bases not matched to a gene: 8. Germline CDR1 and CDR2: ENHRY and SYGVKD. The CDR3 covers 17 residues. The CDR3 is CAISEFAGTGPNTEAFF. The CDR3 bases are TGTGCCATCAGTGAGTTCGCCGGGACAGGACCGAACACTGAAGCTTTCTTT.

The count of this clone is one. The chain recombines TRBV7-8 with TRBJ2-7; TRBD2 matches at 7 bases. Germline loops: CDR1 SGHVS, CDR2 FQNEAQ. This CDR3 has 15 amino acids. The junction had 9 bases not matched to a gene; V was cut back by 5 bases and J by 2 bases. CDR3 amino acids: CASSTTSDLAYEQYF. The CDR3 DNA follows: TGTGCCAGCAGCACTACTAGCGATTTGGCCTACGAGCAGTACTTC.

This rearrangement joins TRBV9 to TRBJ1-2, with a possible D match to TRBD1 (5 bases). Trimming took 1 base from V and 5 from J, leaving 12 bases between them. The CDR3 length is 14 residues. Germline V lookup: CDR1 SGDLS, CDR2 YYNGEE. The CDR3 DNA reads TGTGCCAGCAGCGTACGGGGGACCGAGTATGGCTACACCTTC. Translating gives CASSVRGTEYGYTF.

The V gene is TRBV9, the J gene TRBJ2-5; D is undetermined. V lost 4 bases and J 5 bases, leaving 18 bases between the germline ends. From germline, CDR1 is SGDLS and CDR2 YYNGEE. CDR3 size: 15 residues. The CDR3, as DNA: TGTGCCAGCAGCCCTACGGTCTGGGCCTCGGAGACCCAGTACTTC. It yields the protein CASSPTVWASETQYF.

The rearrangement joins TRBV5-1 to TRBJ2-5; 7 bases map to TRBD2. Germline loops: CDR1 SGHRS, CDR2 YFSETQ. The V gene end was trimmed by 4 bases and the J gene end by 4 bases; junction bases not matched to a gene: 4. This CDR3 contains 13 residues. CDR3 residues: CASSLGLRETQYF. In DNA form, the CDR3 reads TGCGCCAGCAGCCTGGGACTACGAGAGACCCAGTACTTC.